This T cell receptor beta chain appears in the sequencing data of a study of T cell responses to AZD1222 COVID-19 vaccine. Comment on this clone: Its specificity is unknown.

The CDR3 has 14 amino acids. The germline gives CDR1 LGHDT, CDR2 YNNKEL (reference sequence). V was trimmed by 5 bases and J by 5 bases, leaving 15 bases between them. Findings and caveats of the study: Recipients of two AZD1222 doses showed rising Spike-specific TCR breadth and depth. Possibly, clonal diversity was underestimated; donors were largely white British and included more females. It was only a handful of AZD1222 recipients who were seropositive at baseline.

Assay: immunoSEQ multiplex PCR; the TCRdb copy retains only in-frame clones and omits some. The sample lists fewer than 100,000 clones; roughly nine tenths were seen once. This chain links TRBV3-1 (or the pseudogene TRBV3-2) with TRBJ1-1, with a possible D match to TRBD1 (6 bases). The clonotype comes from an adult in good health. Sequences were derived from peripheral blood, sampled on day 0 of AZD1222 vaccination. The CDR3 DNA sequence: TGTGCCAGCAGCGTACGACAGGCTGGGACTGAAGCTTTCTTT. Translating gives CASSVRQAGTEAFF.